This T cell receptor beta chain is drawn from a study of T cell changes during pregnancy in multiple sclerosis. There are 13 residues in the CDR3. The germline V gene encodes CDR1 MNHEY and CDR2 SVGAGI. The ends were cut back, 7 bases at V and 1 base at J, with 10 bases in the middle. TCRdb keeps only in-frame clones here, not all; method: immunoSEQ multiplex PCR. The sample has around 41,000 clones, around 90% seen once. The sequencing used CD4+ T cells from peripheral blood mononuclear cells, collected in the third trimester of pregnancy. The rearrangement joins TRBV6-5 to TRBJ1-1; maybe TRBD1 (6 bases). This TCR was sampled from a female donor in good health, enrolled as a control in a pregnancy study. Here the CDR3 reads CASTRTANTEAFF. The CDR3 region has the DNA TGTGCCAGCACCCGGACAGCGAACACTGAAGCTTTCTTT.